These 31 T cell receptor beta chains came from one sample sequenced in a study of cytomegalovirus exposure and HLA in healthy donors. PCR employed 60 Vbeta and 13 Jbeta primers. The repertoire was sequenced with immunoSEQ multiplex PCR; TCRdb's copy has only in-frame clones and lacks some. The data hold over 200,000 clones, with nearly 80% observed a single time. Sequenced input: PBMCs. Receptor source: a male donor in good health and CMV-seronegative.

This clone showed up just once. This chain connects TRBV7-2 to TRBJ2-7; D ambiguous. V was shortened by 2 bases and J by 2 bases, with 13 bases between the two germline ends. The germline gives CDR1 SGHTA, CDR2 FQGNSA. The length of the CDR3 is 15 residues. CDR3 bases: TGTGCCAGCAGCTTACGGAGCGCATCCCCCTACGAGCAGTACTTC. Its protein is CASSLRSASPYEQYF.

V and J are TRBV28 and TRBJ2-7, with D possibly TRBD2 on 7 matching bases. V gave up 6 bases and J gave up 4 bases, with 19 bases separating them. Germline CDR1 reads MDHEN; CDR2 reads SYDVKM. There are 15 residues in the CDR3. The CDR3 region has the DNA TGTGCCAGCAGCCCCGTGGGGGCGGGAGATTACGAGCAGTACTTC. This sequence encodes CASSPVGAGDYEQYF.

This clone has only one observation. The V call is TRBV5-1, the J call TRBJ1-2; D is possibly TRBD1 (5 bases). The germline V and J ends were trimmed by 2 bases and 5 bases, with 16 bases remaining between them. The CDR3 spans 15 residues. Germline assignment: CDR1 SGHRS and CDR2 YFSETQ. DNA of the CDR3: TGCGCCAGCAGCTTCAGTGACAGACCTCTTTATGGCTACACCTTC. Protein product: CASSFSDRPLYGYTF.

The chain has TRBV29-1 and TRBJ2-7; 12 bases match TRBD2. Germline lookup yields CDR1 SQVTM and CDR2 ANQGSEA. The CDR3 is 15 amino acids. V dropped 2 bases and J dropped 6; count of bases not matched to a gene: 8. This chain's CDR3 is CSVERPSGGVGEQYF. DNA for the CDR3: TGCAGCGTTGAACGGCCTAGCGGGGGGGTCGGCGAGCAGTACTTC.

V is TRBV4-2 and J is TRBJ2-7; 12 bases line up with TRBD2. This CDR3 has 19 amino acids. Looked up from germline, CDR1 is LGHNA and CDR2 is YNFKEQ. V lost 1 base, J lost 6 bases, and 16 bases stayed unmatched. CDR3 protein: CASSQVGEGLAGGQVEQYF. CDR3 DNA: TGTGCCAGCAGCCAAGTGGGGGAAGGGCTAGCGGGAGGGCAGGTCGAGCAGTACTTC.

The V call is TRBV18, the J call TRBJ2-7; D is perhaps TRBD1 (6 bases). Trimming shortened V by 0 bases and J by 5 bases, and 11 bases separated the two germline ends. The germline gives CDR1 KGHSH, CDR2 LQKENI. The CDR3 has 14 residues. The CDR3 region has the DNA TGTGCCAGCTCACCACCGCCCAGGGGCCACGAGCAGTACTTC. Its protein is CASSPPPRGHEQYF.

The rearrangement uses TRBV28 and TRBJ2-1; D is ambiguous. Looked up from germline, CDR1 is MDHEN and CDR2 is SYDVKM. The CDR3 extends over 13 amino acids. V was trimmed by 7 bases and J by 8 bases, leaving 15 bases between them. CDR3 loop: CASIKGRFDEQFF. CDR3 sequence (DNA): TGTGCCAGCATCAAAGGCAGGTTCGATGAGCAGTTCTTC.

The rearrangement joins TRBV7-9 to TRBJ1-4; weak D call: TRBD1 (6 bases). CDR3 length: 14 residues. V gave up 3 bases and J gave up 4 bases, with 9 bases separating them. Per germline, CDR1 SEHNR and CDR2 FQNEAQ (reference sequence). CDR3 bases: TGTGCCAGCAGCTTGACAGGAATTAATGAAAAACTGTTTTTT. Translation: CASSLTGINEKLFF.

The V and J genes are TRBV9 and TRBJ2-7; 7 bases are a match to TRBD1. The CDR3 is made up of 15 amino acids. Unmatched junction bases numbered 6, after V lost 0 bases and J lost 3 bases. The germline V gene encodes CDR1 SGDLS and CDR2 YYNGEE. The CDR3 loop is CASSVAGTVDYEQYF. CDR3 bases: TGTGCCAGCAGCGTAGCCGGGACAGTTGACTACGAGCAGTACTTC.

This rearrangement joins TRBV5-4 to TRBJ2-1; 15 bases agree with TRBD2. Germline values: CDR1 SGHNT, CDR2 YYREEE (reference sequence). The CDR3 is 17 amino acids. V lost 5 bases, J lost 2 bases, and 5 bases stayed unmatched. CDR3 in amino acids: CASSPGTSGGTYNEQFF. As DNA, the CDR3 is TGTGCCAGCAGTCCCGGGACTAGCGGGGGGACCTACAATGAGCAGTTCTTC.

V is TRBV5-1 and J is TRBJ2-5; 10 positions agree with TRBD2. V was pared by 0 bases and J by 3 bases, with 2 bases of the junction left unmatched. CDR3 length equals 15 residues. Germline V lookup: CDR1 SGHRS, CDR2 YFSETQ. In nucleotides, the CDR3 is TGCGCCAGCAGCTTGGGGACTAGCGGTGAAGAGACCCAGTACTTC. It yields the protein CASSLGTSGEETQYF.

The chain uses TRBV2 and TRBJ1-1; D not certain. Germline CDR1 reads SNHLY; CDR2 reads FYNNEI. The V and J ends lost 7 bases and 6 bases respectively, with 12 bases between them. This CDR3 contains 12 residues. The CDR3 region is CASNIRRAEAFF. Written as DNA, the CDR3 is TGTGCCAGCAATATACGGCGGGCTGAAGCTTTCTTT.

V usage is TRBV28 and J usage is TRBJ1-6; 8 bases agree with TRBD1. V gave up 1 base and J gave up 4 bases; unmatched junction bases: 3. The germline V gene encodes CDR1 MDHEN and CDR2 SYDVKM. The CDR3 length is 16 residues. The CDR3 DNA is TGTGCCAGCAGTTTATCCCAGGGGGCATATAATTCACCCCTCCACTTT. It is translated as CASSLSQGAYNSPLHF.

The chain is built from TRBV19 and TRBJ2-4, with TRBD2 matching over 10 bases. The CDR3 consists of 18 residues. The trim removed 3 bases at V and 0 bases at J, leaving 8 bases unmatched. CDR1 LNHDA and CDR2 SQIVND come from the germline V gene (reference sequence). The chain's CDR3 is CASSIRTSGPLAKNIQYF. CDR3 bases: TGTGCCAGTAGTATTAGGACTAGCGGACCCCTAGCCAAAAACATTCAGTACTTC.

The gene calls are TRBV7-9 and TRBJ1-3, with a weak D call TRBD1 (6 bases). Trimming shortened V by 3 bases and J by 0 bases, and 9 bases separated the two germline ends. CDR1 and CDR2 from the germline V gene are SEHNR and FQNEAQ (reference sequence). The CDR3 is 15 residues long. This chain's CDR3 is CASSLTGSSGNTIYF. The CDR3 bases are TGTGCCAGCAGCTTGACAGGAAGCTCTGGAAACACCATATATTTT.

The V call is TRBV7-3, the J call TRBJ1-2; D not resolved. The V and J ends lost 0 bases and 3 bases respectively, with 11 bases between them. This CDR3 spans 15 amino acids. Germline V gives CDR1 SGHTA, CDR2 FQGTGA. CDR3 DNA sequence: TGTGCCAGCAGCTTAACGCAGCTACAGCACTATGGCTACACCTTC. As protein: CASSLTQLQHYGYTF. Drawing the rest from reference TRBV7-3 and TRBJ1-2, the complete variable domain is GAGVSQTPSNKVTEKGKYVELRCDPISGHTALYWYRQSLGQGPEFLIYFQGTGAADDSGLPNDRFFAVRPEGSVSTLKIQRTERGDSAVYLCASSLTQLQHYGYTFGSGTRLTVV.

The genes are TRBV19 and TRBJ1-5; a possible D gene is TRBD1 (6 bases). The V gene lost 8 bases and the J gene lost 3 bases, with 11 bases spanning the gap. CDR1 and CDR2 (germline): LNHDA, SQIVND (reference sequence). There are 13 residues in the CDR3. CDR3 nucleotide sequence: TGTGCCAGTTCCGGACAGATCAATCAGCCCCAGCATTTT. Protein sequence: CASSGQINQPQHF.

The CDR3 DNA sequence: TGTGCCAGCAGCCAGACTTTACAGGGGGGAAATGGCTACACCTTC. It specifies CASSQTLQGGNGYTF. This chain links TRBV4-2 with TRBJ1-2, with 8 bases aligning to TRBD1. The V gene's germline CDR1 is LGHNA and CDR2 YNFKEQ. CDR3 length equals 15 residues. J lost 6 bases, V lost 3 bases, and 9 bases had no gene match.

This clone has a handful of counts. The rearrangement joins TRBV7-9 to TRBJ1-1; TRBD1 aligns across 9 bases. Germline CDR1 reads SEHNR; CDR2 reads FQNEAQ (reference sequence). The CDR3 runs 18 residues. J lost 7 bases, V lost 0 bases, and 15 bases had no gene match. The CDR3 region is CASSLALWRDRERGEAFF. The CDR3 DNA is TGTGCCAGCAGCTTAGCCTTGTGGCGGGACAGGGAGAGGGGTGAAGCTTTCTTT.

The chain links TRBV7-6 to TRBJ2-1; 7 nucleotides align to TRBD2. CDR3 length: 14 amino acids. V was clipped by 2 bases and J by 5 bases; unmatched bases: 3. Germline CDR1 SGHVS, CDR2 FNYEAQ. The CDR3 DNA reads as TGTGCCAGCAGCTTACTAGCGGCTCACAATGAGCAGTTCTTC. Translating gives CASSLLAAHNEQFF.

V usage is TRBV7-9 and J usage is TRBJ2-6, with unresolved D. Germline CDR1 reads SEHNR; CDR2 reads FQNEAQ (reference sequence). The CDR3 has 16 residues. V was pared by 6 bases and J by 2 bases, with 14 bases between. CDR3 DNA: TGTGCCAGCAGTCCCAGAGGCCGGGCTGGGGCCAACGTCCTGACTTTC. It codes for CASSPRGRAGANVLTF.

This clone was counted between two and nine times. The V gene is TRBV25-1, the J gene TRBJ1-5, with D tentatively TRBD1 (6 bases). The ends were cut back, 6 bases at V and 6 bases at J, with 12 bases in the middle. The germline gives CDR1 MGHDK, CDR2 SYGVNS. This CDR3 has 13 residues. The CDR3 spells CASRQGDGQPQHF. In nucleotides, the CDR3 is TGTGCCAGCAGACAGGGAGATGGTCAGCCCCAGCATTTT.

This clone was seen just once. This sequence joins TRBV5-4 and TRBJ2-7, with D perhaps matching TRBD1 (6 bases). This CDR3 contains 14 residues. Germline-derived CDR1 and CDR2 are SGHNT and YYREEE (reference sequence). Trimming cost V 4 bases and J 0 bases, with 11 bases left between them. CDR3 protein: CASSTKTGSYEQYF. The CDR3 DNA is TGTGCCAGCAGCACGAAGACAGGCTCCTACGAGCAGTACTTC.

The V and J genes are TRBV5-8 and TRBJ2-3; TRBD1 aligns across 8 bases. Germline CDR1 and CDR2: SGHTS and YDEGEE. This CDR3 is built from 14 residues. Trimming took 2 bases from V and 3 from J; bases not matched to a gene: 2. CDR3 coding DNA: TGTGCCAGCAGCTTTGACAGGGGAACAGATACGCAGTATTTT. This encodes CASSFDRGTDTQYF. Supplemented by reference TRBV5-8 and TRBJ2-3, the full variable domain reads EAGVTQSPTHLIKTRGQQATLRCSPISGHTSVYWYQQALGLGLQFLLWYDEGEERNRGNFPPRFSGRQFPNYSSELNVNALELEDSALYLCASSFDRGTDTQYFGPGTRLTVL.

The chain is built from TRBV7-3 and TRBJ2-7; D not resolved. The germline V gene has CDR1 SGHTA and CDR2 FQGTGA. This CDR3 comprises 15 residues. Trimming shortened V by 2 bases and J by 0 bases, and 11 bases separated the two germline ends. CDR3 nucleotide sequence: TGTGCCAGCAGCTTACAGGTCGGCTCCTCCTACGAGCAGTACTTC. It encodes CASSLQVGSSYEQYF.

Only a few counts were recorded for this clone. J is TRBJ2-4 and V is TRBV27; 7 bases match TRBD2. The CDR3 extends over 14 amino acids. Unmatched junction bases numbered 10, after V lost 3 bases and J lost 11 bases. Germline-derived CDR1 and CDR2 are MNHEY and SMNVEV (reference sequence). For the CDR3, the DNA is TGTGCCAGCAGTTTTGGCGGGGGTGGGGGGGTTCAGTACTTC. Its protein product is CASSFGGGGGVQYF.

The chain employs TRBV7-2 and TRBJ2-2; maybe TRBD2 (5 bases). The CDR3 length is 15 residues. Deletions cut 2 bases from V and 5 bases from J, with 12 bases between. Germline CDR1 reads SGHTA; CDR2 reads FQGNSA. CDR3 sequence (DNA): TGTGCCAGCAGCTTATACGGGGTGGGGACCGGGGAGCTGTTTTTT. This translates into CASSLYGVGTGELFF.

The chain carries TRBV5-1 and TRBJ2-5; TRBD1 aligns across 7 bases. The CDR3 is 14 amino acids. The germline CDR1 and CDR2 sequences are SGHRS and YFSETQ. The V segment lost 4 bases and the J segment 1 base; nucleotides outside the gene matches: 4. CDR3: CASSIAGGQETQYF. The CDR3 coding sequence is TGCGCCAGCAGCATAGCAGGGGGCCAAGAGACCCAGTACTTC.

The chain carries TRBV28 and TRBJ2-7; 11 bases match TRBD1. After removal of 3 bases from V and 5 bases from J, the junction contained 15 bases not matched to a gene. Germline assignment: CDR1 MDHEN and CDR2 SYDVKM. This CDR3 has 18 residues. The CDR3 DNA reads as TGTGCCAGCAGTTTCCCCCGGGGCGGGACAGGGGGGTACGACGAGCAGTACTTC. Translation gives CASSFPRGGTGGYDEQYF.

This chain uses TRBV19 with TRBJ2-7, with 9 positions matching TRBD1. Germline V gives CDR1 LNHDA, CDR2 SQIVND (reference sequence). The CDR3 loop spans 14 amino acids. V shed 5 bases and J 3 bases; nucleotides not matched to a gene: 5. The chain's CDR3 is CASSPGQGLYEQYF. Written as DNA, the CDR3 is TGTGCCAGTAGTCCGGGACAGGGACTCTACGAGCAGTACTTC.

The CDR3 DNA is TGTGCCAGCAGTAACCGGGACAGGACCTACGAGCAGTACTTC. Protein product: CASSNRDRTYEQYF. The V call is TRBV27, the J call TRBJ2-7; 8 bases agree with TRBD1. With V trimmed by 5 bases and J by 2 bases, 5 bases remained unmatched. The V gene's germline CDR1 is MNHEY and CDR2 SMNVEV (reference sequence). The CDR3 has 14 residues.